This T cell receptor (beta chain) is from a study of T cell responses to AZD1222 COVID-19 vaccine. The V and J ends lost 5 bases and 5 bases, in that order; junction bases with no gene match: 6. This CDR3 contains 15 residues. The V gene's germline CDR1 is LNHDA and CDR2 SQIVND (reference sequence). This clone was recorded once. Generated by immunoSEQ multiplex PCR, the TCRdb table keeps only in-frame clones and is missing some. This table holds some 86,000 clones, around 81% found once. This receptor was obtained from an adult in good health. This chain connects TRBV19 to TRBJ2-3, with 11 bases lining up with TRBD2. Specimen: peripheral blood, collected on day 0 of AZD1222 vaccination. As DNA, the CDR3 is TGTGCCAGTAGTTTCACTAGCGGGAGTGGAGATACGCAGTATTTT. It translates to CASSFTSGSGDTQYF.